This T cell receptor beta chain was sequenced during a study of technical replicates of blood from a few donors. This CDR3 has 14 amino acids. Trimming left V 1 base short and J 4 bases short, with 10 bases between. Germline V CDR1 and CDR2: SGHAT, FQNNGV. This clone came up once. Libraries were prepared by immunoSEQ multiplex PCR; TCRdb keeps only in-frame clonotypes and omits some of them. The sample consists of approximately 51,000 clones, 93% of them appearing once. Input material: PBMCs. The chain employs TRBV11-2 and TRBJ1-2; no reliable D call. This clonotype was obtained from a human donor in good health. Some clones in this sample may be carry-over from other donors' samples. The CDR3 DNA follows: TGTGCCAGCAGCTTAGGACACCTCGTCTATGGCTACACCTTC. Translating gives CASSLGHLVYGYTF.